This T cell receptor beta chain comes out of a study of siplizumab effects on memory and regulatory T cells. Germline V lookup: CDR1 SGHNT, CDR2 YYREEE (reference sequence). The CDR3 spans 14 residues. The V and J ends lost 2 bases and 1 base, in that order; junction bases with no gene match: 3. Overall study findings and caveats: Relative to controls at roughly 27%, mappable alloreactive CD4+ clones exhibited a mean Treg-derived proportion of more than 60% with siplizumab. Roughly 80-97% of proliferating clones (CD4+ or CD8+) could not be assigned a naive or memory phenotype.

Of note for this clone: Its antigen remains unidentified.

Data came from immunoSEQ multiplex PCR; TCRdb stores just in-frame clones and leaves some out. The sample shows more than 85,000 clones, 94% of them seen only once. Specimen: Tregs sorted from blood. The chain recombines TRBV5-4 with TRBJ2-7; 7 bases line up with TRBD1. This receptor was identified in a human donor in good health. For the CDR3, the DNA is TGTGCCAGCAGCTTCAACAGGGGATCCTACGAGCAGTACTTC. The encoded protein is CASSFNRGSYEQYF.